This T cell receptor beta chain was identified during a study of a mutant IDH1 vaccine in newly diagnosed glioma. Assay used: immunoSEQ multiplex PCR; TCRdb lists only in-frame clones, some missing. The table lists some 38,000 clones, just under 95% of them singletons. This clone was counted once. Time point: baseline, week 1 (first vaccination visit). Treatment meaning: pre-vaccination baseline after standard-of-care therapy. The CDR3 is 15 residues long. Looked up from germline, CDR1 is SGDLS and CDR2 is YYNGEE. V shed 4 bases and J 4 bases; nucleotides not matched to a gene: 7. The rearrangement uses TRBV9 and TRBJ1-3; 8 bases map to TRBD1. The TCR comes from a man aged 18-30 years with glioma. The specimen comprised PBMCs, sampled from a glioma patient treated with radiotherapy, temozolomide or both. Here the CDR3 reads CASSPRQGSGNTIYF. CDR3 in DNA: TGTGCCAGCAGCCCCCGACAGGGGAGCGGAAACACCATATATTTT.